Shown below are 4 T cell receptor beta chains from a single sample sequenced in a study of cytomegalovirus exposure and HLA in healthy donors. PCR used 60 Vbeta primers and 13 Jbeta primers. The protocol was immunoSEQ multiplex PCR, while the TCRdb copy is restricted to in-frame clones and leaves out a portion. The table includes 100,000 or so clones, roughly 69% detected once. Sequencing was done on a sample of PBMCs. These receptors all stem from a man aged 50-59 years in good health and CMV-seropositive.

The chain is built from TRBV18 and TRBJ2-7, with a weak D call TRBD2 (5 bases). V was trimmed by 6 bases and J by 6 bases, leaving 15 bases between them. Germline V gene data show CDR1 as KGHSH and CDR2 as LQKENI. This CDR3 is built from 13 residues. In DNA form, the CDR3 reads TGTGCCAGCTCTCTCGGCCGAGGGCTCGAGCAGTACTTC. This gives the protein CASSLGRGLEQYF.

This chain joins TRBV18 and TRBJ2-1, with 7 bases aligning to TRBD2. The V segment lost 3 bases and the J segment 3 bases; nucleotides outside the gene matches: 8. The CDR3 has 16 residues. Per germline, CDR1 KGHSH and CDR2 LQKENI. The CDR3 region is CASSPSGTTDYNEQFF. As DNA, the CDR3 is TGTGCCAGCTCACCGTCCGGGACTACCGACTACAATGAGCAGTTCTTC.

The rearrangement uses TRBV6-5 and TRBJ1-2, with 9 bases aligning to TRBD1. In germline, CDR1 is MNHEY, CDR2 SVGAGI. The V segment lost 5 bases and the J segment 5 bases; nucleotides outside the gene matches: 3. The CDR3 spans 13 residues. CDR3 sequence: CASSRDREYGYTF. The CDR3 DNA reads as TGTGCCAGCAGTCGGGACAGGGAATATGGCTACACCTTC.

CDR3 residues: CASSLNKRVGGDYEQYF. The CDR3 nucleotides are TGTGCCAGCAGTTTAAATAAGCGGGTCGGGGGGGACTACGAGCAGTACTTC. The V gene is TRBV27, the J gene TRBJ2-7; the match to TRBD2 covers 8 bases. CDR1 is MNHEY, CDR2 SMNVEV, per germline (reference sequence). The CDR3 has 17 residues. Trimming took 2 bases from V and 3 from J; bases not matched to a gene: 12.